The entry below gives a single TCR beta chain sequence along with its context. The target of this receptor is not known. The sample holds no much larger clone one base away, and base qualities are not on file. Reads for this sample came from an Illumina HiSeq 2500. TCR beta libraries were prepared by quantitative 5'-RACE with molecular barcodes. The paper's processing steps were these. To identify disease-linked TCR variants, a new computational method was used, one built on a probabilistic model of VDJ rearrangement. The raw public reads went through TCRdb reprocessing: fastp at Q25, MiXCR clone calling, in-frame beta chains kept. Rows matching on CDR3 protein sequence are summarized as one entry with the most common DNA and genes. TCRdb's processing, not the study's, gives the V and J calls here. The sample table shows about 130,000 distinct CDR3 sequences, and over 6% are seen once. 12% of the sample rests with the top ten.

The data were taken from a study of CD8 T cells in ankylosing spondylitis (dated by TCRdb to about 2017). Regarding the study in general: The study set out to find disease-linked TCR variants by profiling T cell receptor beta repertoires in ankylosing spondylitis patients and healthy donors. In total, the full study cohort was made up of nearly 110 healthy donors and 25 ankylosing spondylitis patients. Peripheral blood samples were taken, and synovial fluid was additionally collected from ankylosing spondylitis patients. What the research found in general, with its limitations: A TCR beta motif made up of several highly homologous amino acid variants appeared to be characteristic of blood from ankylosing spondylitis patients. The disease-linked clones were reported as significantly enriched in matched synovial fluid samples from ankylosing spondylitis patients. In peripheral blood, the disease-linked clones were found at relatively low frequencies and had a CD8+ phenotype. Some TCR beta motif variants had previously been reported in synovial fluid and blood of reactive arthritis patients, which suggested common disease-initiation mechanisms.

The CDR3 has 13 amino acids, counting the end cysteine and phenylalanine. The retained sequence is limited to the CDR3, 39 bases, with the frame set at the first base. The V and J ends are trimmed by 3 bases and 6 bases, leaving 9 bases between them. Specimen: blood, either unsorted or a sorted T cell fraction (not recorded which). The receptor chain draws on TRBV12-3 or TRBV12-4 and TRBJ2-1; the best D guess is TRBD1, with 5 bases matching. The clonotype originates from a male donor with ankylosing spondylitis or in good health (not recorded which). The nucleotides are TGTGCCAGCAGTTTCGTCAGGGTCAATGAGCAGTTCTTC. The encoded protein is CASSFVRVNEQFF.